This TCR beta chain originates from a study of blood T cell repertoires in COVID-19. The overall study: Specimens from acute and convalescent COVID-19 originated in the United States, Italy and Spain.

Cohort 3 donors counted as recovered after two negative PCRs, clearance, or resolved symptoms. Assay: immunoSEQ multiplex PCR; the TCRdb copy retains only in-frame clones and omits some. The data hold about 400,000 clones, with under 90% observed a single time. V lost 7 bases and J lost 6, with 15 bases in between. The germline V gene has CDR1 MDHEN and CDR2 SYDVKM. The CDR3 runs to 13 residues. The clonotype was recovered from a woman aged 30 to 39 who had recovered from COVID-19. The chain joins TRBV28 to TRBJ1-1; unclear D gene. Sample: PBMCs or T cells enriched from blood (not recorded which). Here the CDR3 reads CASTVVGSAEAFF. CDR3 DNA: TGTGCCAGCACCGTTGTGGGCAGTGCTGAAGCTTTCTTT.